These 11 T cell receptor beta chains were all obtained from the same sample, sequenced in a study of beta chain features in type 1 diabetes (dated by TCRdb to the late 2010s). The library was generated by the immunoSEQ multiplex PCR assay. The High Capacity cDNA Reverse Transcription Kit was used to reverse transcribe all of the isolated RNA, meaning that expressed TCRB transcripts were what got sequenced. TCRdb limited this immuneACCESS table to in-frame rearrangements with V and J called. A share of clones is missing; checked studies link under half to unresolved V genes, and the rest is unexplained. For this sample there are a few hundred thousand clones; over 9.5% appear just once. The ten largest clonotypes hold under 0.02% of the sample. Material for sequencing was naive CD4+ T cells from blood. Per the publication, the cell subset or site label means: true naive CD4+ T cells. These receptors were collected from a man aged 18 to 30 in good health.

The chain links TRBV18 to TRBJ1-3; unclear D gene. The V end was cut by 0 bases, the J end by 1 base, with 4 bases between. CDR1 KGHSH and CDR2 LQKENI come from the germline V gene. The CDR3 spans 14 residues. This chain's CDR3 is CASSPPASGNTIYF. CDR3 nucleotide sequence: TGTGCCAGCTCACCACCGGCATCTGGAAACACCATATATTTT. Full variable domain (rest looked up from reference TRBV18 and TRBJ1-3): NAGVMQNPRHLVRRRGQEARLRCSPMKGHSHVYWYRQLPEEGLKFMVYLQKENIIDESGMPKERFSAEFPKEGPSILRIQQVVRGDSAAYFCASSPPASGNTIYFGEGSWLTVV.

For the CDR3, the DNA is TGTGCCAGCAGCCGCGGTGGAGTGGAAAATGAGCAGTTCTTC. Protein sequence: CASSRGGVENEQFF. V is TRBV5-4 and J is TRBJ2-1, with D uncertain. CDR1 and CDR2 (germline): SGHNT, YYREEE (reference sequence). The CDR3 contains 14 residues. V lost 4 bases and J 7 bases, leaving 15 bases between the germline ends.

This clone was seen only a few times. This chain links TRBV5-1 with TRBJ2-3; a weak D match, TRBD2 (6 bases). Per the germline V gene, CDR1 is SGHRS and CDR2 is YFSETQ. V was clipped by 5 bases and J by 2 bases, with 9 bases between them. This CDR3 is 13 amino acids long. CDR3 in amino acids: CASRDYHTDTQYF. As DNA, the CDR3 is TGCGCCAGCAGGGACTACCACACAGATACGCAGTATTTT.

This chain uses TRBV29-1 with TRBJ2-1, with 10 bases lining up with TRBD2. The CDR3 contains 15 residues. The germline CDR1 and CDR2 sequences are SQVTM and ANQGSEA. Trimming removed 3 bases from V and 0 bases from J; junction bases left unmatched: 2. CDR3 protein: CSVESGRGSYNEQFF. The CDR3 DNA follows: TGCAGCGTTGAGAGCGGGAGGGGCTCCTACAATGAGCAGTTCTTC.

The chain uses TRBV6-5 and TRBJ2-1; 9 nucleotides line up with TRBD1. CDR3 length: 14 residues. V was clipped by 6 bases and J by 9 bases; unmatched bases: 9. Germline V gene data show CDR1 as MNHEY and CDR2 as SVGAGI. The CDR3 bases are TGTGCCAGCAGAGATTGGGACAGGGACCCTGAGCAGTTCTTC. As protein: CASRDWDRDPEQFF.

The rearrangement joins TRBV10-3 to TRBJ2-5; 9 positions match TRBD2. The CDR3 runs 16 residues. Trimming took 3 bases from V and 4 from J; bases not matched to a gene: 9. CDR1 is ENHRY and CDR2 is SYGVKD in the germline V gene. DNA of the CDR3: TGTGCCATCAGTGAAGGGCTAGCGGGGTTCTCAGAGACCCAGTACTTC. Translated: CAISEGLAGFSETQYF.

CDR3 sequence (DNA): TGTGCCAGCAGCAGACCGGGACTAGCAGGACAAGAGACCCAGTACTTC. Protein sequence: CASSRPGLAGQETQYF. This chain joins TRBV9 and TRBJ2-5, with 9 bases identical to TRBD2. This CDR3 contains 16 residues. Unmatched junction bases numbered 9, after V lost 4 bases and J lost 2 bases. CDR1 is SGDLS and CDR2 is YYNGEE in the germline V gene.

This clone was observed a few times. The chain has TRBV25-1 and TRBJ2-7; D is unclear. The CDR3 runs to 13 residues. CDR1 and CDR2 (germline): MGHDK, SYGVNS. Trimming stripped 1 base from V and 3 bases from J, with 7 bases between. This chain's CDR3 is CASSEFGFYEQYF. CDR3 coding DNA: TGTGCCAGCAGTGAATTCGGGTTCTACGAGCAGTACTTC.

This clone was picked up a small number of times. The rearrangement uses TRBV5-4 and TRBJ1-2; 8 positions match TRBD1. The CDR3 runs to 13 residues. Per the germline V gene, CDR1 is SGHNT and CDR2 is YYREEE (reference sequence). With 4 bases clipped from V and 5 bases from J, the junction kept 4 bases outside the gene matches. Here the CDR3 reads CASSLDRVYGYTF. In nucleotides, the CDR3 is TGTGCCAGCAGCCTGGACAGGGTTTATGGCTACACCTTC.

Comment on this clone: The identical CDR3 is also encoded by other nucleotide sequences in the sample. The chain couples TRBV27 to TRBJ2-5; 9 bases map to TRBD1. The CDR3 runs 14 residues. The germline V gene has CDR1 MNHEY and CDR2 SMNVEV (reference sequence). V dropped 4 bases and J dropped 5; count of bases not matched to a gene: 5. The CDR3 sequence is CASSSGQGRETQYF. CDR3 coding DNA: TGTGCCAGCAGTTCAGGACAGGGGCGGGAGACCCAGTACTTC.

V usage is TRBV5-1 and J usage is TRBJ2-1; no clear D gene. Germline assignment: CDR1 SGHRS and CDR2 YFSETQ. This CDR3 contains 13 residues. Deletions cut 4 bases from V and 5 bases from J, with 10 bases between. The CDR3 DNA is TGCGCCAGCAGCCTCCTGAGTAACAATGAGCAGTTCTTC. Its translation: CASSLLSNNEQFF.